The clone carrying this T cell receptor beta chain has a handful of counts. Its antigen is currently unknown. This sample is part of a study of a mutant IDH1 vaccine in newly diagnosed glioma. Time point denoted: week 47, end of study. The vaccine gave 300 ug of a 20-mer mutant IDH1 peptide subcutaneously per dose. Clones were sequenced by immunoSEQ multiplex PCR, and TCRdb holds only the in-frame ones, with some missing. Found here are about 54,000 clones, around 83% of them singletons; the top ten hold approximately 3.5%. The input for sequencing was PBMCs, taken from a glioma patient whose treatment included an IDH1 peptide vaccine. The sequence derives from a woman aged 50 to 65 with glioma.

CDR3: CASSLSGDPYEQYF. Written as DNA, the CDR3 is TGTGCCAGCAGTCTTAGCGGGGACCCCTACGAGCAGTACTTC. The chain employs TRBV27 and TRBJ2-7; 8 bases are shared with TRBD2. Looked up from germline, CDR1 is MNHEY and CDR2 is SMNVEV (reference sequence). The CDR3 sequence is 14 residues long. The trim removed 5 bases at V and 2 bases at J, leaving 5 bases unmatched.